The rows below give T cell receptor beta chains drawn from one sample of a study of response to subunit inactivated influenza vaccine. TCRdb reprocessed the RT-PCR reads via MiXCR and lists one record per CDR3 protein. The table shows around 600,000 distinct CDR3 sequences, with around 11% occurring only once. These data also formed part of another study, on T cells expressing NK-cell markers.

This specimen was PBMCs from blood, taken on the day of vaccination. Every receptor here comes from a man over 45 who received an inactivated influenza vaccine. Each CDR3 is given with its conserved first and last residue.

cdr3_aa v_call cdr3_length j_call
CASRPGQGNTGELFF TRBV5-1 15 TRBJ2-2
CASIIAGADTQYF TRBV12-3/TRBV12-4 13 TRBJ2-3
CASSPWGLADYEQYF TRBV28 15 TRBJ2-7
CASSQGQKGYEQYF TRBV4-2 14 TRBJ2-7
CASSSGQRNTEAFF TRBV27 14 TRBJ1-1
CASSPLGGSLQTQYF TRBV6-1 15 TRBJ2-5
CSVEREGYEQYF TRBV29-1 12 TRBJ2-7
CSARADGYTEAFF TRBV20-1 13 TRBJ1-1
CASSYNRWEQFF TRBV6-2/TRBV6-3 12 TRBJ2-1
CASSLRLGSYNEQFF TRBV5-1 15 TRBJ2-1
CASSLGGLNDGYTF TRBV28 14 TRBJ1-2
CSAREDGRFKQETQYF TRBV20-1 16 TRBJ2-5
CSARKPSGQETQYF TRBV20-1 14 TRBJ2-5
CSVELQGMSEAFF TRBV29-1 13 TRBJ1-1
CASSLVGRYEQYF TRBV5-1 13 TRBJ2-7
CASSPLRGSSYNEQFF TRBV7-2 16 TRBJ2-1
CASRDPGQGSITF TRBV28 13 TRBJ1-2
CASSQGIGTYGYTF TRBV3-1 14 TRBJ1-2
CSASSQNTGELFF TRBV20-1 13 TRBJ2-2
CASSSPLRGVTDTQYF TRBV7-9 16 TRBJ2-3
CASSQDTPGYGNIQYF TRBV3-1 16 TRBJ2-4
CASSLTGGGSNYGYTF TRBV7-8 16 TRBJ1-2
CSARQLQGFAQPQHF TRBV20-1 15 TRBJ1-5
CASSLAASPSDTQYF TRBV5-1 15 TRBJ2-3
CASSLDRSLSYEQYF TRBV7-9 15 TRBJ2-7
CATSEHSNYGYTF TRBV5-1 13 TRBJ1-2
CASSPRTGGQNIQYF TRBV13 15 TRBJ2-4
CASSPFLGGTGELFF TRBV5-6 15 TRBJ2-2
CASTRGDPPDTQYF TRBV9 14 TRBJ2-3
CASSLARGEQYF TRBV28 12 TRBJ2-7
CASSLQTGAVNEQYF TRBV5-1 15 TRBJ2-7
CASSTNPTGSGANVLTF TRBV5-1 17 TRBJ2-6
CASSRAEQETQYF TRBV4-2 13 TRBJ2-5
CASIPQSVGGYGYTF TRBV12-3/TRBV12-4 15 TRBJ1-2
CASSRGTSGANVLTF TRBV27 15 TRBJ2-6
CASSQVRTVYSNTGELFF TRBV3-1 18 TRBJ2-2
CASSFSSGGITDTQYF TRBV27 16 TRBJ2-3
CASSGRGLYNEQFF TRBV9 14 TRBJ2-1
CASSRVNTQYF TRBV11-2 11 TRBJ2-3
CASSLSGLGTQYF TRBV5-1 13 TRBJ2-5
CASSLRVSEAFF TRBV5-5 12 TRBJ1-1
CASTELTSGRARELFF TRBV27 16 TRBJ2-2